This T cell receptor beta chain was sequenced in a study of T cell responses to AZD1222 COVID-19 vaccine. This CDR3 comprises 20 residues. Germline V gene sequence: CDR1 SGHAT, CDR2 FQNNGV. J lost 4 bases, V lost 0 bases, and 14 bases had no gene match. Sequenced by immunoSEQ multiplex PCR; TCRdb stores in-frame clones only, minus some. The sample holds some 69,000 clones, approximately 87% seen once. V usage is TRBV11-2 and J usage is TRBJ2-1; 11 bases fit TRBD2. The receptor's source is an adult who received the AZD1222 COVID-19 vaccine. The specimen was peripheral blood, collected 28 days after the second AZD1222 dose. CDR3 amino acids: CASSLDLGSSGGTTYNEQFF. CDR3 sequence (DNA): TGTGCCAGCAGCTTAGATCTTGGGTCTAGCGGGGGGACGACTTACAATGAGCAGTTCTTC.